This T cell receptor (beta chain) is drawn from a study of blood T cell repertoires in COVID-19. Original methodology: Amplified reference gene primers provided the basis for estimating nucleated cell counts. Sequencing used immunoSEQ multiplex PCR; TCRdb keeps in-frame clones, though not all of them. V, J and clone size were drawn from that table, and D and trimming were deduced from the DNA. The sample has more than 300,000 clones; roughly 89% are singletons. The CDR3 spans 19 residues. Per the germline V gene, CDR1 is SGHNT and CDR2 is YENEEA. V lost 5 bases, J lost 1 base, and 14 bases stayed unmatched.

The sample taken for sequencing was peripheral blood. The chain recombines TRBV11-3 with TRBJ1-1, with 12 positions matching TRBD1. This clonotype was sampled from a woman in her 30s with COVID-19, enrolled during active disease. The CDR3 here is CASSGAGTGGSWWNTEAFF. DNA for the CDR3: TGTGCCAGCAGCGGCGCCGGGACAGGGGGCTCCTGGTGGAACACTGAAGCTTTCTTT.